Each of the 32 T cell receptor beta chains below was sequenced from the same sample in a study of beta chain features in type 1 diabetes. Expressed TCRB transcripts were sequenced after all isolated RNA was converted to cDNA. Only in-frame clones appear in the TCRdb table, and some are missing; sequencing was by immunoSEQ multiplex PCR. The data hold 450,000 to 600,000 clones, with approximately 30% observed a single time. The sample was naive CD4+ T cells from blood. The receptors here all came from a man aged 18 to 30 in good health.

This clone was observed a handful of times. The chain combines TRBV29-1 with TRBJ1-1; a possible D gene is TRBD1 (5 bases). Germline V gene sequence: CDR1 SQVTM, CDR2 ANQGSEA. V lost 4 bases to trimming and J lost 1 base, with 10 bases between them. CDR3 length: 13 amino acids. As DNA, the CDR3 is TGCAGCGTTGTGAGACAGTGGAACACTGAAGCTTTCTTT. This sequence encodes CSVVRQWNTEAFF.

The rearrangement uses TRBV6-1 and TRBJ2-2; TRBD1 agrees at 7 bases. Per the germline V gene, CDR1 is MNHNS and CDR2 is SASEGT. V lost 8 bases to trimming and J lost 0 bases; unmatched junction nucleotides: 6. The CDR3 loop spans 15 amino acids. CDR3 coding DNA: TGTGCCAGCCGGGCCGGGACAGCGAACACCGGGGAGCTGTTTTTT. Protein product: CASRAGTANTGELFF.

This rearrangement joins TRBV28 to TRBJ2-5, with D perhaps TRBD2 (6 bases). Germline CDR1 is MDHEN and CDR2 is SYDVKM. The CDR3 runs to 14 residues. With 6 bases removed from V and 0 bases from J, the gap between germline ends came to 11 bases. The CDR3 sequence is CASRPGGNQETQYF. The DNA for the CDR3 is TGTGCCAGCAGGCCCGGGGGAAACCAAGAGACCCAGTACTTC.

This clone was seen only a few times. V gene TRBV6-6 combines with J gene TRBJ2-1; 9 bases match TRBD2. V gave up 2 bases and J gave up 4 bases; unmatched junction bases: 6. The CDR3 contains 16 residues. Germline V CDR1 and CDR2: MNHNY, SVGAGI (reference sequence). The CDR3 bases are TGTGCCAGCAGTTACGGTAGCGGGAGTTCTTACAATGAGCAGTTCTTC. It yields the protein CASSYGSGSSYNEQFF.

The chain employs TRBV5-1 and TRBJ1-5; unclear D gene. V lost 4 bases, J lost 0 bases, and 14 bases lay in between. From germline, CDR1 is SGHRS and CDR2 YFSETQ. The CDR3 has 16 amino acids. CDR3 in amino acids: CASSGVGSFSNQPQHF. Here the CDR3 DNA reads TGCGCCAGCAGCGGCGTCGGGTCCTTTAGCAATCAGCCCCAGCATTTT.

This clone was seen only a few times. The V and J genes are TRBV29-1 and TRBJ1-1; TRBD1 is a possible D gene (5 bases). The CDR3 loop spans 14 amino acids. Per the germline V gene, CDR1 is SQVTM and CDR2 is ANQGSEA. V lost 6 bases to trimming and J lost 6 bases, with 20 bases between them. The CDR3 loop reads CSVESGRARAEAFF. In DNA, the CDR3 is TGCAGCGTGGAGTCGGGCAGGGCAAGGGCTGAAGCTTTCTTT.

The chain uses TRBV4-2 and TRBJ2-3; D unresolved. Germline CDR1 reads LGHNA; CDR2 reads YNFKEQ. CDR3 length: 16 residues. V lost 4 bases to trimming and J lost 0 bases, with 14 bases between them. CDR3 amino acids: CASSRGPADSTDTQYF. The CDR3 region has the DNA TGTGCCAGCAGCCGAGGACCGGCTGATAGCACAGATACGCAGTATTTT.

In this sample, this clone turned up a few times. The rearrangement uses TRBV7-9 and TRBJ2-7; 10 bases are shared with TRBD1. Germline CDR1 reads SEHNR; CDR2 reads FQNEAQ (reference sequence). CDR3 length equals 14 residues. The V and J ends lost 5 bases and 3 bases, in that order; junction bases with no gene match: 4. CDR3 sequence (DNA): TGTGCCAGCAGCCACGGGACAGGGGACTACGAGCAGTACTTC. Protein product: CASSHGTGDYEQYF.

This clone was seen more than once but under ten times. The chain joins TRBV2 to TRBJ2-4; D is uncertain. The CDR3 length is 13 residues. Germline lookup yields CDR1 SNHLY and CDR2 FYNNEI. Deletions cut 1 base from V and 2 bases from J, with 3 bases between. DNA for the CDR3: TGTGCCAGCAGTGAAGGGACCAAAAACATTCAGTACTTC. Translating gives CASSEGTKNIQYF.

The gene calls are TRBV6-1 and TRBJ2-5; D unresolved. The CDR3 loop spans 13 amino acids. Trimming removed 6 bases at V and 7 bases at J, with 15 bases between. Germline CDR1 is MNHNS and CDR2 is SASEGT. CDR3 nucleotide sequence: TGTGCCAGCAGAAACACTGGGTCGGCGACCCAGTACTTC. It codes for CASRNTGSATQYF.

The chain links TRBV7-9 to TRBJ1-1; no reliable D call. V was cut by 8 bases and J by 6 bases, with 16 bases left in between. From germline, CDR1 is SEHNR and CDR2 FQNEAQ (reference sequence). This CDR3 has 13 residues. CDR3 in DNA: TGTGCCAGCCTTTTCGCGAGTGATTCTGAAGCTTTCTTT. This translates into CASLFASDSEAFF.

This clone was found a few times. The J gene is TRBJ1-1, the V gene TRBV20-1; D gene unclear. The CDR3 sequence is 11 residues long. Germline assignment: CDR1 DFQATT and CDR2 SNEGSKA (reference sequence). V lost 3 bases to trimming and J lost 6 bases, with 8 bases between them. CDR3 region: CSASAGPEAFF. DNA of the CDR3: TGCAGTGCTAGCGCAGGCCCTGAAGCTTTCTTT.

The chain is built from TRBV7-9 and TRBJ1-1; the D is unclear. This CDR3 has 12 residues. Germline V gene data show CDR1 as SEHNR and CDR2 as FQNEAQ (reference sequence). V lost 4 bases, J lost 6 bases, and 9 bases lay in between. CDR3 protein: CASSSDGSEAFF. The CDR3 DNA reads TGTGCCAGCAGCTCAGACGGCTCTGAAGCTTTCTTT.

The rearrangement links TRBV9 to TRBJ2-2, with 8 bases matching TRBD1. This CDR3 is built from 17 residues. From germline, CDR1 is SGDLS and CDR2 YYNGEE. J gave up 4 bases and V 7 bases, and 15 bases lay outside the gene matches. The chain's CDR3 is CASQPLPGQGSTGELFF. In DNA form, the CDR3 reads TGTGCCAGCCAGCCCTTACCCGGACAGGGATCCACCGGGGAGCTGTTTTTT.

This clone occurred a few times. The chain links TRBV10-3 to TRBJ2-3, with 11 bases lining up with TRBD1. The V gene end was trimmed by 1 base and the J gene end by 6 bases; junction bases not matched to a gene: 6. This CDR3 comprises 16 residues. Per the germline V gene, CDR1 is ENHRY and CDR2 is SYGVKD. The CDR3 coding sequence is TGTGCCATCAGTGAGTACGCGGACAGGGGGCATGATACGCAGTATTTT. Protein product: CAISEYADRGHDTQYF.

The chain carries TRBV6-5 and TRBJ2-5; D call uncertain. The CDR3 runs 13 residues. Trimming shortened V by 4 bases and J by 2 bases, and 8 bases separated the two germline ends. Germline V gene lookup returns CDR1 MNHEY and CDR2 SVGAGI. This CDR3 is CASSLAPQETQYF. CDR3 in DNA: TGTGCCAGCAGTTTGGCACCTCAAGAGACCCAGTACTTC.

The sample holds a few counts of this clone. The gene calls are TRBV2 and TRBJ1-1; D gene ambiguous. Per the germline V gene, CDR1 is SNHLY and CDR2 is FYNNEI. The CDR3 covers 11 residues. V was pared by 11 bases and J by 0 bases, with 7 bases between. Here the CDR3 reads CASLLNTEAFF. The DNA of the CDR3 is TGTGCCTCCTTACTGAACACTGAAGCTTTCTTT.

This clone was counted a few times. The CDR3 protein is CASSEYGLNTEAFF. The CDR3, as DNA: TGTGCCAGCAGTGAATACGGGTTAAACACTGAAGCTTTCTTT. The chain joins TRBV25-1 to TRBJ1-1; no clear D gene. Per the germline V gene, CDR1 is MGHDK and CDR2 is SYGVNS. The CDR3 spans 14 residues. The V end was cut by 0 bases, the J end by 2 bases, with 7 bases between.

This rearrangement joins TRBV10-3 to TRBJ1-1; D gene uncertain. The CDR3 consists of 16 residues. Trimming left V 4 bases short and J 1 base short, with 16 bases between. CDR1 and CDR2 from the germline V gene are ENHRY and SYGVKD. CDR3 bases: TGTGCCATCAGTGCCGAGGGAAGGGTTACGAACACTGAAGCTTTCTTT. Its protein product is CAISAEGRVTNTEAFF.

The chain carries TRBV6-5 and TRBJ2-5, with TRBD2 identical over 8 bases. CDR1 is MNHEY and CDR2 is SVGAGI in the germline V gene. The CDR3 has 13 amino acids. V was clipped by 6 bases and J by 4 bases; unmatched bases: 4. CDR3 region: CASRGLAAETQYF. The CDR3 nucleotides are TGTGCCAGCAGAGGACTAGCTGCAGAGACCCAGTACTTC.

The chain recombines TRBV6-5 with TRBJ2-3, with D possibly TRBD2 on 5 matching bases. In germline, CDR1 is MNHEY, CDR2 SVGAGI. The CDR3 consists of 14 residues. V was clipped by 9 bases and J by 2 bases, with 15 bases between them. Here the CDR3 reads CASTQRRSTDTQYF. DNA for the CDR3: TGTGCCAGTACCCAGCGGCGATCCACAGATACGCAGTATTTT.

This clone was recorded only once. The J gene is TRBJ2-3, the V gene TRBV6-5; no reliable D call. The CDR3 extends over 14 amino acids. Per germline, CDR1 MNHEY and CDR2 SVGAGI. The ends were cut back, 2 bases at V and 2 bases at J, with 8 bases in the middle. The CDR3 is CASSYLGPTDTQYF. Written as DNA, the CDR3 is TGTGCCAGCAGTTACCTGGGTCCCACAGATACGCAGTATTTT.

This clone was found a few times. CDR3 nucleotide sequence: TGTGCCAGCAGCGTGGACGGACACAATCAGCCCCAGCATTTT. Translated, it gives CASSVDGHNQPQHF. The rearrangement uses TRBV9 and TRBJ1-5; weak D call: TRBD1 (5 bases). V gave up 2 bases and J gave up 3 bases, with 9 bases separating them. Looked up from germline, CDR1 is SGDLS and CDR2 is YYNGEE. The CDR3 totals 14 residues.

The rearrangement uses TRBV30 and TRBJ2-1; TRBD1 is a possible D gene (7 bases). V was shortened by 8 bases and J by 5 bases, with 19 bases between the two germline ends. Germline CDR1 and CDR2: GTSNPN and SVGIG (reference sequence). This CDR3 has 14 amino acids. The CDR3 region has the DNA TGTGCCGGCGCAACGGGGGACAGAAACAATGAGCAGTTCTTC. Protein: CAGATGDRNNEQFF.

This clone was counted between two and nine times. The chain couples TRBV11-2 to TRBJ2-1, with TRBD1 as a possible D gene (6 bases). The CDR3 extends over 16 amino acids. Germline-derived CDR1 and CDR2 are SGHAT and FQNNGV. Trimming removed 0 bases at V and 3 bases at J, with 12 bases between. The CDR3 nucleotides read TGTGCCAGCAGCTTAGATGGCAGGGGCCACTACAATGAGCAGTTCTTC. It encodes CASSLDGRGHYNEQFF.

This clone was seen only a few times. This sequence joins TRBV30 and TRBJ1-2; unclear D gene. Per the germline V gene, CDR1 is GTSNPN and CDR2 is SVGIG (reference sequence). The CDR3 extends over 14 amino acids. The V end lost 0 bases, the J end lost 8 bases, and 16 bases lay between the germline ends. DNA of the CDR3: TGTGCCTGGAGTGTTAGGCTAGCGTCCCTCGGCTACACCTTC. Translation gives CAWSVRLASLGYTF.

In this sample, this clone turned up a few times. The chain recombines TRBV5-4 with TRBJ2-5, with D possibly TRBD2 on 5 matching bases. Germline lookup yields CDR1 SGHNT and CDR2 YYREEE (reference sequence). CDR3 size: 14 residues. The V end was cut by 7 bases, the J end by 2 bases, with 15 bases between. The CDR3 reads CASRARTEQETQYF. For the CDR3, the DNA is TGTGCCAGCCGGGCTCGGACTGAGCAAGAGACCCAGTACTTC.

Notes on this clone: This may stem from a read error, because a much larger clone lies one nucleotide away. The gene calls are TRBV11-2 and TRBJ2-1, with D unclear. Germline CDR1 reads SGHAT; CDR2 reads FQNNGV. V was cut by 6 bases and J by 4 bases, with 4 bases left in between. The CDR3 sequence is 11 residues long. CDR3 in amino acids: CASSVYNEQFF. The DNA for the CDR3 is TGTGCCAGCAGTGTTTACAATGAGCAGTTCTTC.

This clone has a handful of counts. CDR3 in amino acids: CASGPGQGEETQYF. In DNA form, the CDR3 reads TGTGCTAGTGGGCCGGGTCAGGGAGAAGAGACCCAGTACTTC. J is TRBJ2-5 and V is TRBV12-5, with D perhaps matching TRBD1 or TRBD2 (5 bases each). Trimming took off 6 bases at V and 3 bases at J, with 14 bases between the two ends. Looked up from germline, CDR1 is LGHNT and CDR2 is FRNRAP. The CDR3 is 14 residues long.

This clone was observed a few times. This chain links TRBV20-1 with TRBJ2-3; D might be TRBD1 or TRBD2, each matching 5 bases. The CDR3 extends over 11 amino acids. Germline V gives CDR1 DFQATT, CDR2 SNEGSKA (reference sequence). Trimming took off 6 bases at V and 6 bases at J, with 10 bases between the two ends. CDR3 DNA: TGCAGTGCCAAAGAGGGGGATACGCAGTATTTT. Encoded protein: CSAKEGDTQYF.

Here the CDR3 DNA reads TGCAGCGCAGGACAGGGGAGGGGAGAGACCCAGTACTTC. Encoded protein: CSAGQGRGETQYF. The chain has TRBV29-1 and TRBJ2-5; 9 bases are shared with TRBD1. This CDR3 contains 13 residues. The J segment lost 4 bases and the V segment lost 7 bases, leaving 7 bases of the junction unmatched. From germline, CDR1 is SQVTM and CDR2 ANQGSEA.

The chain has TRBV28 and TRBJ2-1; unclear D gene. V gave up 2 bases and J gave up 6 bases, with 17 bases separating them. This CDR3 region has 16 residues. Germline CDR1 reads MDHEN; CDR2 reads SYDVKM. The CDR3 region has the DNA TGTGCCAGCAGTTTACCCCCCTTGTGGGAAGGCAATGAGCAGTTCTTC. As protein: CASSLPPLWEGNEQFF.